This T cell receptor beta chain was identified in a study of CD4 and CD8 cells across lung adenocarcinoma regions. V was clipped by 2 bases and J by 6 bases; unmatched bases: 9. Germline CDR1 MNHEY, CDR2 SVGAGI. The CDR3 runs 17 residues. TCRdb processed the PCR reads anew with MiXCR; each CDR3 protein has one entry. The repertoire holds just under 2,000 distinct CDR3 sequences, with about three fifths as singletons. This clonotype is hyperexpanded by share. Samples came from patients with localized non-small cell lung adenocarcinoma. This sequence originates from a female donor with lung adenocarcinoma. The CD4 and CD8 labels of this study may be unreliable. V usage is TRBV6-5 and J usage is TRBJ2-3; 12 positions agree with TRBD1. The sequenced material came from CD4+ T cells from the margin of a lung tumor. CDR3 DNA sequence: TGTGCCAGCAGTTACGGGACAGGGGGCGTTTTTTTGGATACGCAGTATTTT. Encoded protein: CASSYGTGGVFLDTQYF.